Listed here are 21 T cell receptor beta chains from one sample, sequenced in a study of CD8 T cells in ankylosing spondylitis. MiXCR, run by TCRdb on the 5' RACE reads, gives a single entry per CDR3 protein. The sample gives approximately 150,000 distinct CDR3 sequences, 9.8% of which show up once; about 15% is in the top ten. Input material: blood, either unsorted or a sorted T cell fraction (not recorded which). These receptors came from a female donor with ankylosing spondylitis or in good health (not recorded which).

This clonotype has a single count. The chain has TRBV28 and TRBJ2-1; D remains ambiguous. There are 13 residues in the CDR3. The germline gives CDR1 MDHEN, CDR2 SYDVKM. Trimming took off 6 bases at V and 6 bases at J, with 12 bases between the two ends. The CDR3 is CASRLNGVNEQFF. The CDR3 nucleotides are TGTGCCAGCAGGCTAAATGGCGTCAATGAGCAGTTCTTC.

In its sample, this clonotype was seen a few times. V usage is TRBV4-3 and J usage is TRBJ2-5, with 9 bases fitting TRBD2. Germline V lookup: CDR1 LGHNA, CDR2 YSLEER. V shed 0 bases and J 2 bases; nucleotides not matched to a gene: 4. The CDR3 spans 16 residues. The CDR3 bases are TGCGCCAGCAGCCAAGATTTGGGACTAGCTCAAGAGACCCAGTACTTC. Translating it yields CASSQDLGLAQETQYF.

This clonotype came up a few times. The CDR3 DNA reads as TGTGCCAGCAGTCTCGGACTAGCGGGAGAAGGCGAGCAGTACTTC. It yields the protein CASSLGLAGEGEQYF. The chain combines TRBV6-1 with TRBJ2-7; 13 bases align to TRBD2. Germline lookup yields CDR1 MNHNS and CDR2 SASEGT. V lost 5 bases, J lost 6 bases, and 7 bases stayed unmatched. There are 15 residues in the CDR3.

This chain connects TRBV24-1 to TRBJ2-3; maybe TRBD1 (6 bases). The germline V and J ends were trimmed by 4 bases and 0 bases, with 7 bases remaining between them. This CDR3 comprises 14 residues. Germline V lookup: CDR1 KGHDR, CDR2 SFDVKD. The CDR3 bases are TGTGCCACCAGTGAAACAGGGAGCACAGATACGCAGTATTTT. Translating gives CATSETGSTDTQYF.

This clonotype was counted many times. V gene TRBV20-1 combines with J gene TRBJ2-1; 8 positions agree with TRBD2. Germline V gene data show CDR1 as DFQATT and CDR2 as SNEGSKA (reference sequence). The J segment lost 4 bases and the V segment lost 1 base, leaving 9 bases of the junction unmatched. The CDR3 is made up of 16 amino acids. DNA for the CDR3: TGCAGTGCTAGAGGGCCTACTAGCGGAATATACAATGAGCAGTTCTTC. This sequence encodes CSARGPTSGIYNEQFF.

This clonotype has just a few counts. The chain carries TRBV29-1 and TRBJ1-1; D gene ambiguous. CDR1 and CDR2 (germline): SQVTM, ANQGSEA. The CDR3 extends over 12 amino acids. Trimming took off 6 bases at V and 0 bases at J, with 8 bases between the two ends. The CDR3 loop is CSVLYMNTEAFF. The CDR3 bases are TGCAGCGTCCTTTACATGAACACTGAAGCTTTCTTT.

This clonotype was picked up a small number of times. Here the CDR3 DNA reads TGTGCCACCAGCAGCGGGACGGTAGAGACCCAGTACTTC. This gives the protein CATSSGTVETQYF. The rearrangement joins TRBV24-1 to TRBJ2-5, with 7 nucleotides matching TRBD2. Germline V gene lookup returns CDR1 KGHDR and CDR2 SFDVKD. The V segment lost 7 bases and the J segment 4 bases; nucleotides outside the gene matches: 5. This CDR3 has 13 amino acids.

In its sample, this clonotype was seen a few times. This rearrangement joins TRBV7-2 to TRBJ1-5; perhaps TRBD1 as D (6 bases). Germline lookup yields CDR1 SGHTA and CDR2 FQGNSA. Trimming removed 3 bases from V and 4 bases from J, with 10 bases in between. The CDR3 consists of 14 residues. The CDR3 DNA sequence: TGTGCCAGCAGCTTCGGGACACAAAATCAGCCCCAGCATTTT. Protein sequence: CASSFGTQNQPQHF.

The chain links TRBV5-6 to TRBJ2-2; D is perhaps TRBD2 (5 bases). This CDR3 has 16 amino acids. Germline CDR1 and CDR2: SGHDT and YYEEEE. The V gene lost 0 bases and the J gene lost 1 base, with 10 bases spanning the gap. CDR3 sequence reads: CASSLGLTKNTGELFF. CDR3 DNA: TGTGCCAGCAGCTTGGGACTAACCAAGAACACCGGGGAGCTGTTTTTT.

This clonotype showed up just a few times. This rearrangement joins TRBV2 to TRBJ2-5, with unresolved D. CDR1 is SNHLY, CDR2 FYNNEI, per germline. The CDR3 extends over 14 amino acids. The ends were cut back, 8 bases at V and 0 bases at J, with 13 bases in the middle. The CDR3 here is CASLGLKYQETQYF. DNA of the CDR3: TGTGCCAGCCTAGGGCTAAAGTACCAAGAGACCCAGTACTTC.

The CDR3 DNA sequence: TGTGCCAGCAGTCGCGGGCGCCTGGCCCAGTACTTC. Its protein product is CASSRGRLAQYF. The chain has TRBV28 and TRBJ2-5; weak D call: TRBD2 (5 bases). V was shortened by 5 bases and J by 9 bases, with 13 bases between the two germline ends. There are 12 residues in the CDR3. Germline V lookup: CDR1 MDHEN, CDR2 SYDVKM.

The CDR3, as DNA: TGTGCCAGCAGAGAAAGCGGGACCGGCACAGATACGCAGTATTTT. This codes for CASRESGTGTDTQYF. The genes are TRBV2 and TRBJ2-3; TRBD2 matches at 7 bases. Germline assignment: CDR1 SNHLY and CDR2 FYNNEI. The CDR3 is made up of 15 amino acids. The J segment lost 1 base and the V segment lost 6 bases, leaving 7 bases of the junction unmatched.

This clonotype turned up a few times. The CDR3 reads CASSGGLGETQYF. In DNA form, the CDR3 reads TGTGCCAGCTCGGGGGGACTAGGGGAGACCCAGTACTTC. This chain links TRBV9 with TRBJ2-5, with 8 nucleotides matching TRBD2. This CDR3 has 13 amino acids. The ends lost 7 bases at V and 5 bases at J; junction bases unmatched: 7. Per the germline V gene, CDR1 is SGDLS and CDR2 is YYNGEE.

Comment on this clonotype: The junction departs from the called germline gene at one end, perhaps through a read error. The genes are TRBV20-1 and TRBJ2-1; a possible D gene is TRBD1 (5 bases). This CDR3 spans 10 amino acids. The V gene's germline CDR1 is DFQATT and CDR2 SNEGSKA (reference sequence). For the CDR3, the DNA is TGCAGTGTTAGAGACCTAGGGGAGTTCTTC. It translates to CSVRDLGEFF.

This clonotype was counted only a few times. This chain joins TRBV30 and TRBJ2-7; D is uncertain. The CDR3 loop spans 12 amino acids. V was pared by 3 bases and J by 0 bases, with 6 bases between. CDR1 and CDR2 from the germline V gene are GTSNPN and SVGIG (reference sequence). The CDR3 spells CAWSPSSYEQYF. Written as DNA, the CDR3 is TGTGCCTGGAGCCCCAGCTCCTACGAGCAGTACTTC.

The table lists this clonotype with a few counts. The V call is TRBV5-6, the J call TRBJ2-5; maybe TRBD2 (5 bases). Germline CDR1 is SGHDT and CDR2 is YYEEEE. V was clipped by 2 bases and J by 7 bases, with 12 bases between them. The CDR3 is 13 amino acids. CDR3 DNA sequence: TGTGCCAGCAGCTTAGGGAGTCGGAGGACCCAGTACTTC. Translating it yields CASSLGSRRTQYF.

This clonotype came up many times. This chain's CDR3 is CSVEGGHRTPYGYTF. The DNA for the CDR3 is TGCAGCGTTGAAGGGGGACACAGAACTCCCTATGGCTACACCTTC. The chain carries TRBV29-1 and TRBJ1-2, with D perhaps TRBD1 (6 bases). Germline V gene data show CDR1 as SQVTM and CDR2 as ANQGSEA. V was clipped by 1 base and J by 4 bases, with 16 bases between them. The CDR3 extends over 15 amino acids.

The chain employs TRBV7-9 and TRBJ2-7, with 14 bases lining up with TRBD2. After removal of 7 bases from V and 5 bases from J, the junction contained 13 bases not matched to a gene. CDR3 size: 17 residues. Germline-derived CDR1 and CDR2 are SEHNR and FQNEAQ (reference sequence). CDR3 in DNA: TGTGCCAGCAACTCAGGAAACCAGGGACTAGCGGGAGACGAGCAGTACTTC. As protein: CASNSGNQGLAGDEQYF.

This clonotype came up many times. V is TRBV7-9 and J is TRBJ2-1; TRBD2 agrees at 8 bases. CDR1 and CDR2 (germline): SEHNR, FQNEAQ (reference sequence). The V gene end was trimmed by 2 bases and the J gene end by 4 bases; junction bases not matched to a gene: 4. The CDR3 has 15 residues. In DNA, the CDR3 is TGTGCCAGCAGCTTACTCAGCGGGAGTTACAATGAGCAGTTCTTC. This encodes CASSLLSGSYNEQFF. Looking up the rest from reference TRBV7-9 and TRBJ2-1 gives the full variable domain: DTGVSQNPRHKITKRGQNVTFRCDPISEHNRLYWYRQTLGQGPEFLTYFQNEAQLEKSRLLSDRFSAERPKGSFSTLEIQRTEQGDSAMYLCASSLLSGSYNEQFFGPGTRLTVL.

The rearrangement joins TRBV7-2 to TRBJ2-3, with 7 bases identical to TRBD1. Germline lookup yields CDR1 SGHTA and CDR2 FQGNSA. Trimming took 7 bases from V and 2 from J; bases not matched to a gene: 9. This CDR3 contains 15 residues. CDR3 loop: CASTSDRDFTDTQYF. The CDR3 bases are TGTGCCAGCACCAGTGACAGGGATTTCACAGATACGCAGTATTTT.

This clonotype was recorded a few times. The CDR3 nucleotides read TGTGCCAGCAGCTGCAGCCAGACAAATACCCAAGAGACCCAGTACTTC. Translated, it gives CASSCSQTNTQETQYF. V gene TRBV7-9 combines with J gene TRBJ2-5; D not resolved. V was cut by 4 bases and J by 1 base, with 16 bases left in between. Germline V gene data show CDR1 as SEHNR and CDR2 as FQNEAQ (reference sequence). The CDR3 contains 16 residues.